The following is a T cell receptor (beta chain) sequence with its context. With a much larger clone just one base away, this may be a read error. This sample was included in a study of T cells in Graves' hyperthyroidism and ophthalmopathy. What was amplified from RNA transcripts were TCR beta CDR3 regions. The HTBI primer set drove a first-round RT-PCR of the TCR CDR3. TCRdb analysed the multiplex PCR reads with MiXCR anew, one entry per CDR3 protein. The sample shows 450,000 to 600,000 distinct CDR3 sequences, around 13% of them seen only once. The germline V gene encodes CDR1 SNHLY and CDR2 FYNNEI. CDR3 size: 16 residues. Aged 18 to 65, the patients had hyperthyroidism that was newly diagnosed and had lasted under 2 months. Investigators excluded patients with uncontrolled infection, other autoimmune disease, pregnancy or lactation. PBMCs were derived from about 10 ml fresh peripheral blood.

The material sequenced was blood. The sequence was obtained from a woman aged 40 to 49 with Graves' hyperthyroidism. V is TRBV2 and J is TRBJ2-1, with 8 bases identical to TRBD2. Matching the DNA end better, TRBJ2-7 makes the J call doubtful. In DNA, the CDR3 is TGTGCCAGCAGCTCCCTGAACGGGAGGGCCCACAATGAGCAGTACTTC. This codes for CASSSLNGRAHNEQYF.